Reported below is one T cell receptor (beta chain). Its cognate antigen is unknown. With V trimmed by 10 bases and J by 4 bases, 10 bases remained unmatched. Germline-derived CDR1 and CDR2 are SNHLY and FYNNEI. The CDR3 contains 14 residues. PCR employed 60 Vbeta and 13 Jbeta primers. Repertoires were generated with immunoSEQ multiplex PCR, while TCRdb's copy carries only in-frame clones and drops some. Altogether about 120,000 clones are present, 65% to 75% being singletons, with the ten largest covering around 3.9%. The data were taken from a study of cytomegalovirus exposure and HLA in healthy donors. Study conclusions and caveats: The sole available immune exposure information was CMV serostatus.

This TCR was sampled from a woman between 40 and 55 years old in good health and CMV-seropositive. Material: PBMCs. The V and J genes are TRBV2 and TRBJ2-7; 10 bases align to TRBD1. In nucleotides, the CDR3 is TGTGCCATCGCGGCGGCGGACAGGGGGTACGAGCAGTACTTC. Residues: CAIAAADRGYEQYF.